This TCR beta chain is from a study of blood T cell repertoires in COVID-19. About the research overall: Samples taken during acute and convalescent COVID-19 were collected in the United States, Italy and Spain. PBMCs, B-cell-depleted T cells, or T cells provided the cDNA or gDNA that made up the material.

Germline CDR1 MNHEY, CDR2 SVGAGI. V dropped 4 bases and J dropped 7; count of bases not matched to a gene: 7. CDR3 length equals 15 residues. This clone has a handful of counts. Per the original data handling: Reference gene primer amplification in the assay estimated nucleated cell counts. Data came from immunoSEQ multiplex PCR; TCRdb stores just in-frame clones and leaves some out. The DNA was the basis for D and trimming; V, J and clone size are from that table. The sample has roughly 180,000 clones, roughly 84% seen once; the top ten hold about 10%. This TCR came from a woman aged 80 or over with active or convalescent COVID-19. Source material: peripheral blood. The V gene is TRBV6-5, the J gene TRBJ1-6, with TRBD1 identical over 7 bases. DNA of the CDR3: TGTGCCAGCAGTTGGCGGGGACAGAACAATTCACCCCTCCACTTT. It is translated as CASSWRGQNNSPLHF.